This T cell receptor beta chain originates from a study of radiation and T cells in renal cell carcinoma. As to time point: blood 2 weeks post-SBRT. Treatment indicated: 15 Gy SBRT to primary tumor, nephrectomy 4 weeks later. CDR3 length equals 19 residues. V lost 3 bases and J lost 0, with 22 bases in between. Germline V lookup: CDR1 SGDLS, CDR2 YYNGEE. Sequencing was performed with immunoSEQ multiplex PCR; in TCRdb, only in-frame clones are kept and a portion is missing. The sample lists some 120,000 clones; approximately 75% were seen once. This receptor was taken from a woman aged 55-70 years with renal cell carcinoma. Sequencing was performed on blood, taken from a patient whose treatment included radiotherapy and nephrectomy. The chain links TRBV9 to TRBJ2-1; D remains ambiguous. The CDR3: CASSARGPNGQLSYNEQFF. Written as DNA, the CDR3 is TGTGCCAGCAGCGCGAGAGGTCCTAATGGGCAGCTCTCCTACAATGAGCAGTTCTTC.